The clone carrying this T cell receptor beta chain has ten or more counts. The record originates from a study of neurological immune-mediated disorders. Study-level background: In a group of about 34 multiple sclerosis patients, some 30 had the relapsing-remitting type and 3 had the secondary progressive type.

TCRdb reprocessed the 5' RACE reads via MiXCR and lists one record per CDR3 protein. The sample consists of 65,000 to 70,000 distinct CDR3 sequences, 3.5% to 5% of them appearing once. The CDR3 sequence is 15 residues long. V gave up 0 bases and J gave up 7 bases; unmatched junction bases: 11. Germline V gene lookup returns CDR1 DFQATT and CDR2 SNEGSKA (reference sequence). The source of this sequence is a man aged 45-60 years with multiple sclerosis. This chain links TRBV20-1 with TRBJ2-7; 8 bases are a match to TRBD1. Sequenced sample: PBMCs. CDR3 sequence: CSARDPNRGSEEQYF. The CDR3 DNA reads TGCAGTGCTAGAGATCCTAACAGGGGGTCTGAAGAGCAGTACTTC.